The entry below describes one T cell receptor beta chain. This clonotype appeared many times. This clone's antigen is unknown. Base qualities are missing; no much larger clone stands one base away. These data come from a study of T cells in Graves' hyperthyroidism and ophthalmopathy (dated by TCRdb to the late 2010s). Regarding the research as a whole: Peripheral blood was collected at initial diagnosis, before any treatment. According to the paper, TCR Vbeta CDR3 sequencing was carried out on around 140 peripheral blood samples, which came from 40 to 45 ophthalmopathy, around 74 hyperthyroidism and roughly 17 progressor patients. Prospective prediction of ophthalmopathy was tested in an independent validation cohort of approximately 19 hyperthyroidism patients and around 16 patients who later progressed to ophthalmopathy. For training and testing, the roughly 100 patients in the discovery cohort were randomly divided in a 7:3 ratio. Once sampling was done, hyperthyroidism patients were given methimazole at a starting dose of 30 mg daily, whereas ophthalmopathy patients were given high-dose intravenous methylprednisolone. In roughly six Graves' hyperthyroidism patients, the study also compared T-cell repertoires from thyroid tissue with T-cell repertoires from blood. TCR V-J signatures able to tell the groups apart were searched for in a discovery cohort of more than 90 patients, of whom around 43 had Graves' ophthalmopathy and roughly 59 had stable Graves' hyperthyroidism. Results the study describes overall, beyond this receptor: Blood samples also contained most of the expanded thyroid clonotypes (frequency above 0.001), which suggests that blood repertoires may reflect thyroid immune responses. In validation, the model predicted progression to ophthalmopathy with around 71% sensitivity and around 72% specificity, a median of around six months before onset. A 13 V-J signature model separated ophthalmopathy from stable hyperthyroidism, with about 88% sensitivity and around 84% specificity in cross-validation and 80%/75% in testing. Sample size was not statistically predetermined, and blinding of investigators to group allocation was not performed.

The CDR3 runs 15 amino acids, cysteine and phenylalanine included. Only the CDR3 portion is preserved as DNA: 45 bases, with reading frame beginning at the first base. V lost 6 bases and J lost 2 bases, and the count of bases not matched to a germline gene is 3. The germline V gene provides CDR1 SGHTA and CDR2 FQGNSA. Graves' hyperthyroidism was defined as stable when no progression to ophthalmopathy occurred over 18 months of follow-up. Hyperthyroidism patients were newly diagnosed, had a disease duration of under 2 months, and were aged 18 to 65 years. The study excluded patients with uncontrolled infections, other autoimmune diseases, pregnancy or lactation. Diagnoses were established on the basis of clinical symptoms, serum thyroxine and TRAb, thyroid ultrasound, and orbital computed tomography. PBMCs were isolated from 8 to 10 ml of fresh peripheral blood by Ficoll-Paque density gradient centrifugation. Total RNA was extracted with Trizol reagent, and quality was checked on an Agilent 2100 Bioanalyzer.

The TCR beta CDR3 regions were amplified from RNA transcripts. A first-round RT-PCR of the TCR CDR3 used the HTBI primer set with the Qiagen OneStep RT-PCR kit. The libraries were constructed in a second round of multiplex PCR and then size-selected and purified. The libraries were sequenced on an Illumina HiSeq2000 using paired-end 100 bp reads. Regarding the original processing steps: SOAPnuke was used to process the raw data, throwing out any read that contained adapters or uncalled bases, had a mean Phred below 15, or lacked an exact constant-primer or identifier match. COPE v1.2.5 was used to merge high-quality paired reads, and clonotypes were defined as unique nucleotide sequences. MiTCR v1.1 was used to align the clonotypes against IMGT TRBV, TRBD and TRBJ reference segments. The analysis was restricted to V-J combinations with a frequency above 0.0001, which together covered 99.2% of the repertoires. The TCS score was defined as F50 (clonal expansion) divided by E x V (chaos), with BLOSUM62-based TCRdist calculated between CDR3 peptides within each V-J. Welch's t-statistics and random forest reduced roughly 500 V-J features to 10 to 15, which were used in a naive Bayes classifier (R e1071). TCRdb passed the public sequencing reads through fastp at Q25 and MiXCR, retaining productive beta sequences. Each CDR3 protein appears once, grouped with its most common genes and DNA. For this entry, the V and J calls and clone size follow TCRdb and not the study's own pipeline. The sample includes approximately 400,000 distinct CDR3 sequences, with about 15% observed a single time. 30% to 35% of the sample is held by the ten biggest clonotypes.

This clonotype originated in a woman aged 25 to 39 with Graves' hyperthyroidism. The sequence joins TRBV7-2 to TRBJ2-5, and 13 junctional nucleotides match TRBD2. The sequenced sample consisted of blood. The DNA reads TGTGCCAGCAGGAGGGGACTAGCGGGACAAGAGACCCAGTACTTC. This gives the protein CASRRGLAGQETQYF.